This TCR beta chain comes out of a study of shared clonotypes between healthy human individuals. Healthy HIV-negative adults without recent acute infections or vaccinations served as donors. Deletions cut 0 bases from V and 4 bases from J, with 8 bases between. This CDR3 contains 14 residues. Germline values: CDR1 SGDLS, CDR2 YYNGEE. Findings and caveats of the study: Despite large depth, sorted-subset datasets appeared incompletely sequenced. Investigators expected sequencing depth to affect clonotype sharing among donors.

The protocol was immunoSEQ multiplex PCR, while the TCRdb copy is restricted to in-frame clones and leaves out a portion. Of about 1,500,000 clones in the sample, roughly 96% were seen once. About this clone itself: What it binds is not known. Different DNA sequences within this sample yield the same CDR3.

This sequence was found in a man aged 25-45 years in good health. The chain combines TRBV9 with TRBJ2-1; D is unclear. The sequencing input was naive CD4+ T cells sorted from blood. Indicated subset: CD45RA+ positively selected. The DNA of the CDR3 is TGTGCCAGCAGCGTAGATCCGGAATACAATGAGCAGTTCTTC. Residues: CASSVDPEYNEQFF.